The clone carrying this T cell receptor (beta chain) was found a few times. Germline V gene data show CDR1 as DFQATT and CDR2 as SNEGSKA (reference sequence). This CDR3 region has 12 residues. V was pared by 5 bases and J by 4 bases, with 10 bases between. Both iRepertoire HTBI primers and Arm-PCR of CDR3 regions were used to build the TCR beta libraries. TCRdb ran MiXCR on the multiplex PCR reads and lists one entry per CDR3 protein. The sample contains approximately 470,000 distinct CDR3 sequences, about a sixth of which appear only once. Noted time point: newly diagnosed GD, antithyroid drugs for less than 3 months. Researchers made the TCR library from RNA that was extracted from PBMCs. EDTA tubes were used for drawing around 8.8 milliliters of peripheral blood. The sample is drawn from a study of regulatory T cells in long-lasting Graves disease. The same sample was also used in a study of T cells in Graves' hyperthyroidism and ophthalmopathy. This second report adds: Calling Graves' hyperthyroidism stable meant ophthalmopathy did not progress within 18 months.

This TCR came from a man in his forties with Graves disease. V and J are TRBV20-1 and TRBJ2-3, with a tentative D call TRBD1 (5 bases). The sample here was peripheral blood mononuclear cells (PBMCs), taken at new diagnosis, from a patient treated with antithyroid drugs. The CDR3: CSAHRQSDTQYF. The CDR3, as DNA: TGCAGTGCTCACAGACAGTCAGATACGCAGTATTTT.